This paragraph covers one T cell receptor beta chain sequence. Its antigen is still unknown. Base qualities are not recorded, but no much larger clone differs from it by a single base. This entry comes from a study of cytomegalovirus exposure and HLA in healthy donors (TCRdb year 2017). Regarding the complete study: In an earlier analysis of roughly 500 of the donors, around 290 Gb of sequence data and about 110 million unique TCR beta sequences from 150 million to 200 million T cells were reported. An early release covering roughly 600 HLA-typed donors comprised approximately 290 gigabases of sequencing data and tens of millions of unique TCR sequences. Of the 350 to 450 genotyped donors, 70% to 90% were placed in the genetic ancestry cluster associated with self-reported Caucasian donors. The study was designed to test whether signatures of past pathogen exposure could be identified by cataloging public T cell receptors. Using immunosequencing, the study profiled T cell repertoires from about 620 subjects and related those repertoires to cytomegalovirus serostatus. A separate validation cohort of over a hundred different subjects was used in addition to the roughly 670-subject first cohort. To predict cytomegalovirus infection status, the study brought together high-throughput TCR immunosequencing, statistical association of individual TCRs with disease status, and machine learning. A later analysis re-analyzed previously published TCR beta repertoires from 650 to 800 donors and added high-resolution HLA genotyping to study TCR occurrence patterns. In the later analysis, no new phenotypic data were used to find candidate immune exposures; instead, reliance was placed on TCR beta sequences and their occurrence across donors. In an earlier analysis of a few hundred of the donors, high-throughput TCR beta sequencing was used to judge whether each TCR beta V gene segment behaved as functional or pseudogenic. Donor age, sex, ethnicity and CMV serostatus were collected together with the repertoire data. A later genetic analysis used genome-wide SNP genotypes for 398 of the 666 donors, treating that subset as a discovery cohort. Every repertoire in the discovery cohort had been generated on one and the same sequencing platform. Both class I and class II loci were covered by HLA typing, at four-digit resolution. Typing coverage differed by locus: A, B, C, DRB1 and DQB1 were typed in roughly 620-640 donors, DQA1 in about 550, DPA1 in 600 to 610, and DPB1 in just under 490. Four to six DR-DQ haplotypes were handled as single units for association and clustering, since linkage in the cohort was strong. On average, roughly 240,000 unique TCR beta nucleotide sequences were sequenced per donor among 350 to 400 genotyped donors of the cohort, with approximately 18% of those sequences being non-productive.

What the study reported, not specific to this receptor: A later analysis found that TCR association rates varied across HLA loci, with DRB1 alleles showing the most associated TCRs and HLA-C alleles the fewest. Correlated functional status among segregating V segments might be attributable to linkage disequilibrium, but an unknown experimental factor could not be ruled out. CMV serostatus was the only immune exposure information available for the cohort. About 15 rarely observed V segments, including chromosome 9 orphons, were excluded from the earlier analysis of a few hundred of the donors because counts were too low. Specific HLA alleles were associated with some 15,000 TCR beta sequences at a false discovery rate of 0.05 in a later analysis. A cluster of highly shared sequence variants was judged likely to be a technical artifact of the sequencing pipeline. In this cohort, only TCR beta chains were sequenced, and detectable features were limited by the absence of alpha or paired-chain data. HLA typing was unavailable for some donors at each locus, so association tests used only the typed subset. Compared with equally common non-associated chains, HLA-associated TCR beta chains in a later analysis were more clonally expanded and had lower generation probabilities. According to the authors, the approach could potentially be generalized to other disease states and immunological phenotypes. In the study, 164 TCR beta chains were listed as associated with cytomegalovirus. In an earlier analysis of about 600 of the donors, most TCR beta V segments appeared in productive rearrangements about 87% or about 30% of the time, broadly matching IMGT annotations. Some IMGT-functional V segments, including TRBV6-2 and TRBV6-3, could not be told apart with the 87-base-pair reads, so those segments were excluded. Most TCR sequences were observed very rarely across donors, whereas some public TCRs were present in many individuals. A further reported finding was that TCR beta sequences accurately predicted the HLA-A and HLA-B alleles for most subjects in the first cohort. Presence/absence analyses assumed roughly uniform sequencing depth across donors, an assumption that may not hold. When HLA alleles, especially DR and DQ, strongly co-occurred, attributing TCR associations to individual alleles was difficult. In vitro tests confirmed that a few of the cytomegalovirus-associated TCR beta chains recognize cytomegalovirus antigens. A later genetic analysis associated a missense DCLRE1C variant with V-gene and J-gene trimming of TCR beta chains, and an independent cohort replicated the association. In both the original and validation cohorts, the classifier was reported to diagnose cytomegalovirus status with high specificity and sensitivity. A later analysis reported that several top co-occurrence clusters appeared linked to parvovirus B19, influenza, CMV and Epstein-Barr virus. In a later genetic analysis, fewer N-insertions in productive TCRs were reported among donors in an Asian-associated ancestry cluster than the roughly 700-donor mean. In a later analysis, most CMV-associated TCR beta chains were found to appear HLA-restricted, with HLA associations seemingly driven largely by CMV exposure.

From its cysteine to its phenylalanine, the CDR3 spans 12 amino acids. Only the CDR3 portion is preserved as DNA: 36 bases, with reading frame beginning at the first base. V is shortened by 5 bases, J by 7 bases, and the region joining them spans 9 bases. The germline V gene gives CDR1 as SGHTA and CDR2 as FQGNSA. The cohort comprised hundreds of healthy bone marrow donors. All cohort members were sampled while nominally healthy, although unrecorded immune exposures were likely present. The donor was CMV seronegative and belonged to the group of roughly 330 seronegative cohort members. Every donor gave a peripheral blood sample, and the peripheral blood mononuclear cells from that sample were used for TCR beta sequencing. The Qiagen DNeasy Blood Extraction Kit was used to extract genomic DNA from the blood cell samples. To prepare the library, the immunoSEQ multiplex PCR assay was applied. For the multiplex PCR, a mixture combining 60 forward primers for TCR Vbeta segments and 13 reverse primers for TCR Jbeta segments was used. The CDR3 region of rearranged TCR beta genes was amplified from genomic DNA by a multiplex PCR assay. The amplified TCR beta libraries were sequenced on the Illumina HiSeq System as 87-base-pair reads. Turning to the authors' computational methods: A later analysis counted approximately 84 million unique TCR beta chains across the approximately 700 repertoires, and approximately 11 million of these chains were shared by at least two donors. Raw reads were error-corrected and collapsed into unique sequences by a nearest-neighbor algorithm in which closely related sequences were merged to remove PCR and sequencing errors. Alignment of CDR3 sequences to IMGT reference sequences was used to assign V, D and J gene segments. For a sequence to be retained, a match of at least six nucleotides was required to both a V gene segment and a J gene segment. Rearrangements were called productive when the CDR3 lacked stop codons and stayed in frame with V and J; all others were non-productive. Following IMGT convention, CDR3 was defined as the stretch from the second conserved V-encoded cysteine to the conserved J-encoded phenylalanine. The earlier analysis of about 500 of the donors excluded sequences that lacked an unambiguous match to a single V gene segment. In an earlier analysis of 587 of the donors, a V segment was called functional when productive rearrangements were above 56.7%, and segregating when the standard deviation between donors exceeded 5%. To diagnose cytomegalovirus status from the catalog of TCR beta chain sequences, a statistical classification framework was built. A later analysis assigned V and J genes by comparing TCR nucleotide sequences with IMGT/GENE-DB human TR gene sequences. The TCRdist pipeline was used in a later analysis to assign CDR3 sequences and most-parsimonious VDJ recombination scenarios. In a later analysis, each TCR beta chain was defined by its CDR3 amino acid sequence together with its V-gene family, and reads without a unique V-gene family were excluded. A later analysis removed over 500 highly shared, low-generation-probability nucleotide sequences to deal with suspected cross-contamination and a sequencing artifact. In a later analysis, a clonal expansion index for each public chain was calculated from normalized within-repertoire ranks of inferred template counts. In a later analysis, generation probabilities were computed with a VDJ recombination model fitted to out-of-frame rearrangements, and the resulting probabilities were checked against IGoR. In a later analysis, TCR-TCR, TCR-HLA and TCR-CMV co-occurrence was scored with hypergeometric tests, and a repertoire-size bias correction was applied to TCR pairs. To estimate false discovery rates, a later analysis permuted the HLA or CMV assignments 20 times. In a later analysis, co-occurring TCRs were grouped with DBSCAN, and TCRdist sequence similarity was added when clustering was performed within HLA-allele-positive subsets. Repertoires with fewer than 30,000 or more than 120,000 public chains, plus five repertoires with anomalous nucleotide sharing, were excluded from co-occurrence clustering. Held by TCRdb, this immuneACCESS table contains in-frame sequences only and omits some clones. Under half of the omission traces to an unresolved V gene where checked; the cause of the rest is unknown. The DNA was the basis for D and trimming; V, J and clone size are from that table. This sample comprises some 200,000 clones, less than 85% of them detected only once. Around 0.63% of the sample belongs to the ten largest clones.

The V and J genes are TRBV7-2 and TRBJ2-1; the D gene lacks a confident call. Sequenced material: PBMCs. The receptor was derived from a man aged 18 to 29 in good health and CMV-seronegative. CDR3 sequence: CASSPPANEQFF. In nucleotide form, the sequence is TGTGCCAGCAGCCCCCCCGCGAATGAGCAGTTCTTC.